A selection of T cell receptor beta chains follows, all from one sample in a study of regulatory T cells in long-lasting Graves disease. TCRdb analysed the multiplex PCR reads with MiXCR anew, one entry per CDR3 protein. The sample shows 300,000 to 500,000 distinct CDR3 sequences, roughly 20% of them seen only once. Sequences were derived from peripheral blood mononuclear cells (PBMCs), sampled when the disease was refractory, from a patient treated with antithyroid drugs. These receptors were collected from a female donor with Graves disease. Both conserved end residues are trimmed from each CDR3.

J gene	V gene	CDR3 protein
TRBJ1-1	TRBV5-1	ASSLEGLLYTEAF
TRBJ1-1	TRBV4-3	ASSQDGLGETEAF
TRBJ1-1	TRBV28	ASSLGGGKAF
TRBJ2-7	TRBV29-1	SVGPTSYEQY
TRBJ2-6	TRBV11-2	ASSQLRDGANVLT
TRBJ2-2	TRBV27	ASSSGLRASPGELF
TRBJ1-1	TRBV9	ASSVGGTGNGEAF
TRBJ2-7	TRBV18	ASSPHSGPRTEQY
TRBJ2-7	TRBV6-6	ASSYSVPGPSSYEQY
TRBJ1-2	TRBV12-3/TRBV12-4	ASSLLGQGYGYT
TRBJ1-5	TRBV3-1	ASSQDLQGGQPQH
TRBJ2-5	TRBV2	ASSGVGLADQETQY
TRBJ1-5	TRBV6-1	ASSVGGQANQPQH
TRBJ2-1	TRBV6-1	ATRSGTGRNEQF
TRBJ1-5	TRBV15	ATSRKKQGAYNQPQH
TRBJ2-5	TRBV28	ASTPGQGSWGTQY
TRBJ2-5	TRBV20-1	SAWDSRGGTQY
TRBJ2-1	TRBV20-1	SASRYEQF
TRBJ1-1	TRBV25-1	ASRTSGSEAF
TRBJ2-7	TRBV20-1	SARDRDRGPYEQY
TRBJ2-7	TRBV20-1	SATRDLYEQY
TRBJ2-7	TRBV2	ASCDTPQGLFAVALYGQY
TRBJ2-2	TRBV2	ASSRTQGELF
TRBJ1-2	TRBV4-1	ASSQDWGQDYGYT
TRBJ2-7	TRBV20-1	SARDSLAFVSEQY
TRBJ1-1	TRBV6-1	ASTTPGPEAF
TRBJ2-6	TRBV11-2	ASSLHRGPPSGANVLT
TRBJ2-5	TRBV6-6	ASSYSAGTPEETQY
TRBJ2-7	TRBV30	AWRPPTGLAGFSSYEQY
TRBJ2-7	TRBV11-2	ASSLGSGSYEQY
TRBJ2-5	TRBV27	ASSYTGTSWETQY
TRBJ2-5	TRBV12-3/TRBV12-4	ASSSASEQETQY